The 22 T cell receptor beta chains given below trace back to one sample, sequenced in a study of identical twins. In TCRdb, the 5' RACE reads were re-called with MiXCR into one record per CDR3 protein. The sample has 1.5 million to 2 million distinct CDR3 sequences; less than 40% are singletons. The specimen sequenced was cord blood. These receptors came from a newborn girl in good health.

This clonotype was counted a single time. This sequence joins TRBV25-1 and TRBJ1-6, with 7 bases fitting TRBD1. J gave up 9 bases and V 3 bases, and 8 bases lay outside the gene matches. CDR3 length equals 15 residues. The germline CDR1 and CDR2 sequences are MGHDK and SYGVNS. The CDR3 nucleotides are TGTGCCAGCAGTGACCCCACAGGGGTAGGTTCACCCCTCCACTTT. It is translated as CASSDPTGVGSPLHF.

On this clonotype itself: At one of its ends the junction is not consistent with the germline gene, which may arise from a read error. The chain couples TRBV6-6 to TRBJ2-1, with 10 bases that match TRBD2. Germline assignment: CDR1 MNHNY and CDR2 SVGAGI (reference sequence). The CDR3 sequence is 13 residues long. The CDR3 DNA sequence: TGTGCCGGCAGACTAGCGGGCTACAATGAGCAGTTCTTC. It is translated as CAGRLAGYNEQFF.

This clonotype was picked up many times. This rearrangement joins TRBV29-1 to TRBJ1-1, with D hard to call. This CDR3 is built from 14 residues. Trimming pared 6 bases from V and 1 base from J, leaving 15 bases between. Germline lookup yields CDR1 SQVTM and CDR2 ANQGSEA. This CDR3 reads CSVLRLEWNTEAFF. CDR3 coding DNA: TGCAGCGTACTACGCTTGGAGTGGAACACTGAAGCTTTCTTT.

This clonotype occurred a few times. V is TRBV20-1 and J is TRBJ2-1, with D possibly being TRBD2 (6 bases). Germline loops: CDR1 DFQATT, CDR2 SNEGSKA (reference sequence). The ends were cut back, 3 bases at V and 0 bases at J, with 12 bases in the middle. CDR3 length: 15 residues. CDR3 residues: CSARDYGSSYNEQFF. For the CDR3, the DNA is TGCAGTGCTAGGGACTACGGTAGCTCCTACAATGAGCAGTTCTTC.

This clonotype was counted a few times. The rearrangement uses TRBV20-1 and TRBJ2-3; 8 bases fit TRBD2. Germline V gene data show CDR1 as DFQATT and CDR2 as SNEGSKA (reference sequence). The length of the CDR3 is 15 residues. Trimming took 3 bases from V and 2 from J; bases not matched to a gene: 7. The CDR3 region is CSARLLAGPTDTQYF. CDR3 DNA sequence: TGCAGTGCTAGGCTCCTAGCGGGTCCCACAGATACGCAGTATTTT.

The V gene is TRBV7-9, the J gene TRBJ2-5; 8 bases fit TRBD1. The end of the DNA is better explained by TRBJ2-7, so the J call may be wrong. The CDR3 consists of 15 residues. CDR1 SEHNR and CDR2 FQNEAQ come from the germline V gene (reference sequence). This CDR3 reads CASSPRTGTSHEQYF. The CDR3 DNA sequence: TGTGCCAGCAGCCCTAGGACAGGGACTTCCCACGAGCAGTACTTC.

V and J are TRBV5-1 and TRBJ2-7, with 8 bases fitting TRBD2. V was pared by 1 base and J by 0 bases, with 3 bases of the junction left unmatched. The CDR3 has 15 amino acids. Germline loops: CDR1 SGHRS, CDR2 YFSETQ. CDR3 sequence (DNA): TGCGCCAGCAGCTTGCTTAGCGGGGCCTCCTACGAGCAGTACTTC. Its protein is CASSLLSGASYEQYF.

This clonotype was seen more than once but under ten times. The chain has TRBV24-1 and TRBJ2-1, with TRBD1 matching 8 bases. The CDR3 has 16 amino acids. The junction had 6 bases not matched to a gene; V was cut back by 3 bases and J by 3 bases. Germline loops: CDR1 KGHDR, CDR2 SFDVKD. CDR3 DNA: TGTGCCACCAGTGATACTGACAGGGGAGACTACAATGAGCAGTTCTTC. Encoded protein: CATSDTDRGDYNEQFF.

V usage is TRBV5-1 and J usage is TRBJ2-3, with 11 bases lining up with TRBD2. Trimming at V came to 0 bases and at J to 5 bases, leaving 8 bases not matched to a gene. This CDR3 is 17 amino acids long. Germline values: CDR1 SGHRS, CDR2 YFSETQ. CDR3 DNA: TGCGCCAGCAGCTTGGTTCTAGCGGGAGGAGTAGGAGATACGCAGTATTTT. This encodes CASSLVLAGGVGDTQYF. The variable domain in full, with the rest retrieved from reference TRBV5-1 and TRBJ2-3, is KAGVTQTPRYLIKTRGQQVTLSCSPISGHRSVSWYQQTPGQGLQFLFEYFSETQRNKGNFPGRFSGRQFSNSRSEMNVSTLELGDSALYLCASSLVLAGGVGDTQYFGPGTRLTVL.

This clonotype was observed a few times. For the CDR3, the DNA is TGCGCCAGCAGCTTAGACGCCAGGGCAGCCGCCGAAAAACTGTTTTTT. This sequence encodes CASSLDARAAAEKLFF. The chain has TRBV5-1 and TRBJ1-4, with D maybe TRBD1 (5 bases). From germline, CDR1 is SGHRS and CDR2 YFSETQ. This CDR3 is 16 amino acids long. V shed 2 bases and J shed 8 bases, with 19 bases lying between them. The complete variable domain, with remaining parts taken from reference TRBV5-1 and TRBJ1-4, reads KAGVTQTPRYLIKTRGQQVTLSCSPISGHRSVSWYQQTPGQGLQFLFEYFSETQRNKGNFPGRFSGRQFSNSRSEMNVSTLELGDSALYLCASSLDARAAAEKLFFGSGTQLSVL.

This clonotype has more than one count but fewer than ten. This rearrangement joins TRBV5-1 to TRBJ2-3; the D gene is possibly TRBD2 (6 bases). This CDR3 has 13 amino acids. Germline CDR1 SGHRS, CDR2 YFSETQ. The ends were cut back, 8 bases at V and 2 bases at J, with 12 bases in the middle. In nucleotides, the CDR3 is TGCGCCAGTATAAGCGGGTTCACAGATACGCAGTATTTT. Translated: CASISGFTDTQYF.

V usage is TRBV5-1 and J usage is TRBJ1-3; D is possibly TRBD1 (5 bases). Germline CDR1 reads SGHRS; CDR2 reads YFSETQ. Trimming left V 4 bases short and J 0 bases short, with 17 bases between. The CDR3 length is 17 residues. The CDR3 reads CASSPETGSSSGNTIYF. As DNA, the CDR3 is TGCGCCAGCAGCCCCGAAACAGGTTCTAGCTCTGGAAACACCATATATTTT.

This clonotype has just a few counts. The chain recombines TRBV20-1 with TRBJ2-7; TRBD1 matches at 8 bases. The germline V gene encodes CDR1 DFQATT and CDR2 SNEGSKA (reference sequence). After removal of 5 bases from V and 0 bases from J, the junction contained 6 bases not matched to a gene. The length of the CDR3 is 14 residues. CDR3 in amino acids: CSAGDRPSSYEQYF. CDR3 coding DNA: TGCAGTGCTGGGGACAGGCCGAGCTCCTACGAGCAGTACTTC.

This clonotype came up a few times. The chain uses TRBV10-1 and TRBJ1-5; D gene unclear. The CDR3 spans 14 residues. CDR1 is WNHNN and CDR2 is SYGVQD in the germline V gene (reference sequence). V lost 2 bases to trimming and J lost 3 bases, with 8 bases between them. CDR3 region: CASSEAVPNQPQHF. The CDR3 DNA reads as TGCGCCAGCAGTGAGGCGGTCCCCAATCAGCCCCAGCATTTT.

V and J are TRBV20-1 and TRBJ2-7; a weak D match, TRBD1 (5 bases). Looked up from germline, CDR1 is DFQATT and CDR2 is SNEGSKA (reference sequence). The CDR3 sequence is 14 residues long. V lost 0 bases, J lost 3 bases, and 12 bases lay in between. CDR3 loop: CSARDRHRNYEQYF. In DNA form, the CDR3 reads TGCAGTGCTAGAGATCGCCACAGGAACTACGAGCAGTACTTC.

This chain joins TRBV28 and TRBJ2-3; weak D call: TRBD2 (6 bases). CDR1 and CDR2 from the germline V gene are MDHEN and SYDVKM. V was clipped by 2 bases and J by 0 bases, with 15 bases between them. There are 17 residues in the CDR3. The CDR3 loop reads CASSLPRGSWSTDTQYF. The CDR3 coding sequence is TGTGCCAGCAGTTTACCCCGGGGGAGCTGGAGCACAGATACGCAGTATTTT.

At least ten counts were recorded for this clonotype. CDR3: CSATVTDTQYF. The DNA of the CDR3 is TGCAGTGCTACCGTCACAGATACGCAGTATTTT. This sequence joins TRBV20-1 and TRBJ2-3; no firm D call. With 4 bases removed from V and 2 bases from J, the gap between germline ends came to 4 bases. This CDR3 contains 11 residues. Germline V gene sequence: CDR1 DFQATT, CDR2 SNEGSKA (reference sequence).

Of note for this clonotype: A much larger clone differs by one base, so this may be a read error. DNA for the CDR3: TGTGCCAGCAGTTTACGGAGGAACGCTGAAGCTTTCTTT. Translated: CASSLRRNAEAFF. This chain uses TRBV12-3 or TRBV12-4 with TRBJ1-1; D gene uncertain. The CDR3 runs 13 residues.

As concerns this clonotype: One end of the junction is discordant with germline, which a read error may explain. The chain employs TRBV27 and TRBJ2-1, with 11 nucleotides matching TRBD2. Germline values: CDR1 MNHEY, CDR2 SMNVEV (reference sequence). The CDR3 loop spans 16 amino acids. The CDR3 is CASSPTSGSSYNGQFF. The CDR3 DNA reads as TGTGCCAGCAGTCCCACTAGCGGGAGCTCCTACAATGGGCAGTTCTTC.

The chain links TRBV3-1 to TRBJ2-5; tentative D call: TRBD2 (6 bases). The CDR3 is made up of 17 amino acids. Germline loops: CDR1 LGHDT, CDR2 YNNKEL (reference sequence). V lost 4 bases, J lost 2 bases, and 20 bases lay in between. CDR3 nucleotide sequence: TGTGCCAGCAGCCCCCCCCCGCGGGGAAACTTACAAGAGACCCAGTACTTC. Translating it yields CASSPPPRGNLQETQYF.

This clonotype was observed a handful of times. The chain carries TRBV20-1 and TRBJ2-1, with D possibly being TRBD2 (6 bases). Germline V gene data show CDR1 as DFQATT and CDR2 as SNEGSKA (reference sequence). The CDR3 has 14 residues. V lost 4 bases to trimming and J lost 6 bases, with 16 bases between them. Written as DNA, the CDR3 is TGCAGTGCTACCCCGGGACTGTCTCGCAATGAGCAGTTCTTC. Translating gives CSATPGLSRNEQFF.

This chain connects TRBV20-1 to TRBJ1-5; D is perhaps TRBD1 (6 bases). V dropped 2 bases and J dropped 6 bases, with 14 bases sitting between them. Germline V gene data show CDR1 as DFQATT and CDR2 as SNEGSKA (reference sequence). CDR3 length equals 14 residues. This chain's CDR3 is CSARRGAQGQPQHF. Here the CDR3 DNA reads TGCAGTGCTAGAAGGGGGGCGCAGGGTCAGCCCCAGCATTTT.